A selection of T cell receptor beta chains follows, all from one sample in a study of immune cell composition in non-small cell lung cancer. The protocol was immunoSEQ multiplex PCR, while the TCRdb copy is restricted to in-frame clones and leaves out a portion. The repertoire holds 9,000 to 10,000 clones, with about 63% as singletons. Sequencing used lung tumor tissue. The receptor set was obtained from a human donor with non-small cell lung cancer. Each CDR3 is given without its conserved first and last residue. The D gene is left open where the match is weak.

V	D	CDR3
TRBV9	.	ASSVSEYSGNTIY
TRBV11-2	.	ASSSLYRLDRLPYEQY
TRBV11-2	.	ASSLGSDRFQPQH
TRBV2	TRBD2	ASREGLAGADTQY
TRBV2	.	ASSEFLGSGANVLT
TRBV6-5	.	ASGTGTDTQY
TRBV6-1	.	ASRLGRSYEQY
TRBV6-5	.	ASSDHYSNQPQH
TRBV11-3	.	ASSFYLNQPQH
TRBV2	.	ASMELTGPYEQY
TRBV4-1	.	ASSQDWEQAGSPLH
TRBV5-3	.	ASSYDTGELF
TRBV6-6	.	ALRQDNTGELF
TRBV19	.	ASSIVGSVAANTEAF
TRBV5-8	.	ASSLPGNWEKGYT
TRBV7-3	TRBD1	ASSQRQGWIK
TRBV6-5	.	ASRQRYTEETQY
TRBV19	.	ASSIKGRPNEKLF
TRBV5-1	TRBD2	ASIAGGQETQY
TRBV4-2	TRBD1	ASSQGDRARGEKLF
TRBV11-2	TRBD1	ASSLVTGGFEKLF
TRBV4-2	.	ASSQGVLNYGYT
TRBV19	.	ASFGTRPSGANVLT
TRBV18	.	ASSPDQGNTQY
TRBV18	.	ASSPPIYNEQF
TRBV5-1	.	ASSWRTVWETQY
TRBV5-1	TRBD1	ASSKGQGRVYGYT
TRBV4-3	TRBD1	ASSPTGDAYGYT
TRBV28	TRBD1	ASSFGTGGYEQY
TRBV28	.	ASKDSGANVLT
TRBV19	TRBD2	ASSKCRTSGELYYYEQY
TRBV7-3	.	ASSWTGGAEAF
TRBV9	TRBD1	ASSGRQGRETQY
TRBV5-8	TRBD2	ASSLVHGGGKTYEQY
TRBV11-2	.	ASSLDASNYGYT
TRBV5-1	TRBD2	ASSLGVAGLYEQY
TRBV5-6	TRBD1	ASSLSGGWTEAF
TRBV18	TRBD1	ASSPPAGQGVYGYT
TRBV7-3	TRBD1	ASSLNPGGYAF
TRBV6-5	.	ASSYAASYEQY
TRBV4-1	TRBD1	ASSQDRGQGEQY
TRBV29-1	.	SVVTPGGEQY
TRBV4-3	.	ASSQGREQPQH
TRBV7-7	.	ASSLGDTSYEQY
TRBV11-3	TRBD1	ASSPGQANYGYT
TRBV7-9	.	ASSFSGNNYGYT
TRBV29-1	TRBD1	SAARWDSEYNYGYT
TRBV6-5	.	ASSRNGHTEAF
TRBV21-1	.	ASSHGRGTREPQH
TRBV6-1	.	ASTRSLAYEQY
TRBV19	.	ASSIGAINSPLH
TRBV6-1	.	VSAVTLRNEQF
TRBV7-9	.	ASSPPGDRTDTQY
TRBV4-1	TRBD2	ASSQEAGRPYEQY
TRBV7-6	TRBD1	ASSPIRGFFGELF
TRBV18	TRBD2	ASSPPEGRGEQY
TRBV5-1	.	ASSHDSRHQPQH